This is a list of T cell receptor beta chains from one sample in a study of shared clonotypes between healthy human individuals. TCRdb's table, derived via immunoSEQ multiplex PCR, lists solely in-frame clones and lacks some. The table records about 1 million clones, under 80% of them present only once. The sequenced sample consisted of memory CD4+ T cells sorted from blood. All receptors come from a man aged 18 to 35 in good health. The CDR3 runs from the conserved cysteine through the conserved F or W. A D gene is named only where the DNA matches it firmly. Clone sizes are given selectively: once, few, many, or a class where the clone is expanded.

CDR3aa | CDR3nt | d_gene | j_gene | abundance | v_gene
CSVGTHTYEQYF | TGCAGCGTAGGGACACATACCTACGAGCAGTACTTC | - | TRBJ2-7 | - | TRBV29-1
CASSYTEKVHGYTF | TGTGCCAGCAGTTACACAGAAAAAGTACATGGCTACACCTTC | - | TRBJ1-2 | - | TRBV6-6
CASSLDDQWNTIYF | TGTGCCAGCAGCTTAGATGACCAGTGGAACACCATATATTTT | - | TRBJ1-3 | - | TRBV11-2
CASSIPGTNIQYF | TGTGCCAGTAGTATCCCCGGGACAAACATTCAGTACTTC | - | TRBJ2-4 | - | TRBV19
CASSLDRGPYEQYF | TGCGCCAGCAGCCTCGACAGGGGCCCCTACGAGCAGTACTTC | TRBD1 | TRBJ2-7 | - | TRBV4-3
CASSTQLAGSTEQFF | TGTGCCAGCAGTACCCAGCTAGCGGGTTCAACCGAGCAGTTCTTC | TRBD2 | TRBJ2-1 | - | TRBV6-5
CASSIASGGAITGELFF | TGTGCCAGCAGCATCGCTAGCGGGGGGGCGATCACCGGGGAGCTGTTTTTT | TRBD2 | TRBJ2-2 | once | TRBV9
CASSSHSGAFGYTF | TGTGCCAGCAGTTCCCATTCTGGGGCTTTTGGCTACACCTTC | - | TRBJ1-2 | - | TRBV27
CASSYRGQQPQHF | TGTGCCAGCAGCTACAGGGGCCAGCAGCCCCAGCATTTT | TRBD1 | TRBJ1-5 | - | TRBV7-2
CASSLEREYTEAFF | TGTGCCAGCAGCTTAGAACGGGAATACACTGAAGCTTTCTTT | - | TRBJ1-1 | few | TRBV7-9
CASSLRPGKETQYF | TGTGCCAGCAGCCTGAGGCCGGGGAAAGAGACCCAGTACTTC | - | TRBJ2-5 | - | TRBV7-6
CASSYYSGSSYNEQFF | TGTGCCAGCAGTTACTACAGCGGGAGCTCCTACAATGAGCAGTTCTTC | TRBD2 | TRBJ2-1 | - | TRBV6-5
CASSSSLSAGELFF | TGTGCCAGCAGCTCGTCACTCTCGGCCGGGGAGCTGTTTTTT | - | TRBJ2-2 | - | TRBV11-2
CAWSVGALGAFF | TGTGCCTGGAGTGTAGGGGCCTTAGGAGCTTTCTTT | - | TRBJ1-1 | few | TRBV30
CASSPGKPLGEQYF | TGTGCCAGCTCACCTGGTAAGCCCCTAGGGGAGCAGTACTTC | - | TRBJ2-7 | - | TRBV18
CAIRGQDFYEQYF | TGTGCCATCAGGGGACAGGATTTCTACGAGCAGTACTTC | TRBD1 | TRBJ2-7 | - | TRBV10-3
CASSVGTGFGENTQYF | TGTGCCAGCAGCGTAGGAACAGGGTTTGGGGAGAATACGCAGTATTTT | - | TRBJ2-3 | - | TRBV9
CASSVVGSTDTQYF | TGTGCCAGCAGCGTAGTTGGGTCCACAGATACGCAGTATTTT | - | TRBJ2-3 | - | TRBV9
CAWSGDRDGYTF | TGTGCCTGGAGTGGGGACAGGGATGGCTACACCTTC | TRBD1 | TRBJ1-2 | many | TRBV30
CASSLRGMYNTEAFF | TGTGCCAGCAGTTTGAGGGGGATGTATAACACTGAAGCTTTCTTT | - | TRBJ1-1 | - | TRBV27
CASSSWRQGVSEKLFF | TGTGCCAGCAGCTCATGGCGACAGGGAGTGAGTGAAAAACTGTTTTTT | TRBD1 | TRBJ1-4 | - | TRBV7-9
CAISESDAGELFF | TGTGCCATCAGTGAGTCGGACGCCGGGGAGCTGTTTTTT | - | TRBJ2-2 | once | TRBV10-3
CASGLVRGLVRRQGYEQYF | TGTGCTAGTGGTTTGGTACGTGGTTTGGTACGGCGGCAGGGCTACGAGCAGTACTTC | - | TRBJ2-7 | - | TRBV12-5
CASTPLDRGLGANVLTF | TGTGCCAGTACCCCACTAGACAGGGGGCTAGGGGCCAACGTCCTGACTTTC | TRBD1 | TRBJ2-6 | - | TRBV19
CASSIDAGNTEAFF | TGTGCCAGTAGTATAGATGCGGGGAACACTGAAGCTTTCTTT | - | TRBJ1-1 | - | TRBV19
CASRSDRKLEQYF | TGTGCAAGTCGCTCTGACCGAAAGCTTGAGCAGTACTTC | - | TRBJ2-7 | few | TRBV12-2
CASSLGGTGTNYGYTF | TGCGCCAGCAGCCTAGGTGGGACAGGGACTAACTATGGCTACACCTTC | TRBD1 | TRBJ1-2 | once | TRBV5-1
CASILAGLATDTQYF | TGTGCCAGCATACTAGCGGGGCTTGCCACAGATACGCAGTATTTT | TRBD2 | TRBJ2-3 | - | TRBV6-1
CAWSRPPRTRSYEQYF | TGTGCCTGGAGTCGCCCCCCCCGGACAAGATCCTACGAGCAGTACTTC | - | TRBJ2-7 | - | TRBV30
CASSLGLSSYEQYF | TGCGCCAGCAGCTTGGGACTTAGCTCCTACGAGCAGTACTTC | - | TRBJ2-7 | - | TRBV5-1
CASSGPGGGQTQYF | TGTGCCAGCAGTGGCCCCGGCGGGGGGCAGACCCAGTACTTC | TRBD2 | TRBJ2-5 | - | TRBV6-5
CASSSRLDTQYF | TGTGCCAGCAGTTCGCGGCTAGATACGCAGTATTTT | - | TRBJ2-3 | - | TRBV6-5
CASSELGTVGYEKLFF | TGTGCCAGCAGTGAACTCGGGACAGTGGGGTATGAAAAACTGTTTTTT | TRBD1 | TRBJ1-4 | - | TRBV25-1
CAWSMDRNEAFF | TGTGCCTGGAGCATGGACAGGAACGAAGCTTTCTTT | TRBD1 | TRBJ1-1 | few | TRBV30
CASSSPGQPTGELFF | TGTGCCAGCAGTTCCCCAGGACAGCCTACCGGGGAGCTGTTTTTT | - | TRBJ2-2 | few | TRBV28
CASSLGGLAGGRQQFF | TGTGCCAGCAGCTTAGGGGGACTAGCGGGAGGGCGTCAGCAGTTCTTC | TRBD2 | TRBJ2-1 | - | TRBV7-2
CASRPTSGRANEQFF | TGTGCCAGCAGGCCAACTAGCGGGAGGGCCAATGAGCAGTTCTTC | TRBD2 | TRBJ2-1 | once | TRBV6-5
CASSIVLGGVPDTQYF | TGTGCCAGCAGCATAGTGCTAGGTGGGGTCCCAGATACGCAGTATTTT | - | TRBJ2-3 | - | TRBV5-4
CASSSRTSGEQFF | TGTGCCAGCAGTTCGAGGACTAGCGGAGAGCAGTTCTTC | TRBD2 | TRBJ2-1 | - | TRBV7-2
CACTTQNTEAFF | TGTGCCTGTACCACACAGAACACTGAAGCTTTCTTT | - | TRBJ1-1 | many | TRBV30
CASSQAGGPQETQYF | TGCGCCAGCAGCCAAGCGGGAGGCCCCCAAGAGACCCAGTACTTC | TRBD2 | TRBJ2-5 | once | TRBV4-3
CAWSPGRTEAFF | TGTGCCTGGAGTCCTGGCAGGACTGAAGCTTTCTTT | - | TRBJ1-1 | few | TRBV30
CASSSGQGAGNTIYF | TGTGCCAGCAGCTCTGGACAGGGGGCAGGAAACACCATATATTTT | TRBD1 | TRBJ1-3 | - | TRBV6-5
CASSPRTGMEQFF | TGTGCCAGTAGTCCACGGACAGGGATGGAGCAGTTCTTC | TRBD1 | TRBJ2-1 | once | TRBV19
CASSSRNTGDYGYTF | TGTGCCAGCAGCTCACGGAACACAGGGGACTATGGCTACACCTTC | TRBD1 | TRBJ1-2 | once | TRBV7-8
CASSPGGSGGFSPLHF | TGCGCCAGCAGCCCCGGGGGTAGTGGGGGATTTTCACCCCTCCACTTT | - | TRBJ1-6 | few | TRBV5-1
CASSEGHLTGELFF | TGTGCCAGCAGCGAGGGACACCTCACCGGGGAGCTGTTTTTT | - | TRBJ2-2 | - | TRBV11-2